This record concerns one T cell receptor beta chain sequence. Its antigen is not known. Data came from immunoSEQ multiplex PCR; TCRdb stores just in-frame clones and leaves some out. The sample has approximately 2,300,000 clones; around 92% are singletons. This sample was taken from a study of shared clonotypes between healthy human individuals. Study-wide context: CD4 naive cells filled three plates per donor, CD4 memory three, CD8 naive two and CD8 memory one. Findings of the study overall: A generally larger estimated richness was seen in naive subsets than in memory subsets. Naive CD4 clonotypes overlapped across a handful of donors at roughly 5.1%.

The CDR3 has 14 amino acids. Germline V gene sequence: CDR1 SGHAT, CDR2 FQNNGV. Trimming shortened V by 3 bases and J by 3 bases, and 12 bases separated the two germline ends. Researchers partitioned CD4+ cells into CD45RA+ naive and CD45RA-negative memory subsets. Sequenced input: naive CD4+ T cells from PBMCs. As to subset: CD45RA+ positively selected. This chain links TRBV11-2 with TRBJ2-7, with a tentative D call TRBD1 (6 bases). This receptor was identified in a man aged 18 to 35 in good health. Some clones in this sample may be carry-over from other donors' samples. The CDR3 loop reads CASSFSRGGYEQYF. In DNA form, the CDR3 reads TGTGCCAGCAGCTTTTCCAGGGGTGGCTACGAGCAGTACTTC.